One and the same sample provided the 5 T cell receptor beta chains below, sequenced in a study of tumor and adjacent non-tumor tissue in lung cancer. The template was RNA from unsorted bulk tissue. The library came from three nested PCR rounds adapted from ARM-PCR protocols. Each CDR3 protein gets one entry after TCRdb re-called the multiplex PCR reads with MiXCR. The sample contains over 110,000 distinct CDR3 sequences, approximately 64% of which appear only once. Material: lung tumor tissue. Receptor source: a man in his 60s with small cell lung cancer.

On this clonotype itself: It may be a read error: a sequence one base away is much more abundant. V usage is TRBV5-6 and J usage is TRBJ2-1; 8 nucleotides line up with TRBD2. Germline V gives CDR1 SGHDT, CDR2 YYEEEE. The CDR3 runs 15 residues. CDR3 DNA sequence: TGTGCCAGCAGCTCTCAGCGGGAGAGGGACAATGAGGAGTTCTTC. This gives the protein CASSSQRERDNEEFF.

The V call is TRBV6-2 or TRBV6-3, the J call TRBJ2-2; D gene uncertain. CDR3 length: 15 amino acids. Germline V CDR1 and CDR2: MNHEY, SVGEGT. V was shortened by 4 bases and J by 4 bases, with 13 bases between the two germline ends. DNA of the CDR3: TGTGCCAGCAGTTCAAGGGTATCGAGCACCGGGGAGCTGTTTTTT. It encodes CASSSRVSSTGELFF.

Regarding this clonotype: Sequence at one end of the junction differs from germline and may be a read error. The chain combines TRBV6-5 with TRBJ1-2; possibly TRBD1 for D (6 bases). The CDR3 is 13 amino acids. Germline assignment: CDR1 MNHEY and CDR2 SVGAGI. The CDR3 here is CASRADRCYGYTF. The CDR3 DNA reads TGTGCCAGCAGGGCCGACAGGTGCTATGGCTACACCTTT.

At least ten counts were recorded for this clonotype. The chain employs TRBV29-1 and TRBJ2-7; 7 bases are shared with TRBD2. Germline lookup yields CDR1 SQVTM and CDR2 ANQGSEA. This CDR3 is 12 amino acids long. After removal of 6 bases from V and 2 bases from J, the junction contained 4 bases not matched to a gene. The CDR3 DNA reads TGCAGCGTGGCTAGCGGCCCCTACGAGCAGTACTTC. Translation: CSVASGPYEQYF.

This clonotype was detected a few times. This chain links TRBV20-1 with TRBJ1-5; 8 positions match TRBD1. There are 14 residues in the CDR3. The germline V gene encodes CDR1 DFQATT and CDR2 SNEGSKA (reference sequence). V trimming: 6 bases; J trimming: 3 bases; junction bases outside the gene matches: 7. The CDR3 spells CSAVDRVDNQPQHF. The CDR3 DNA reads TGCAGTGCCGTGGACAGGGTAGACAATCAGCCCCAGCATTTT.